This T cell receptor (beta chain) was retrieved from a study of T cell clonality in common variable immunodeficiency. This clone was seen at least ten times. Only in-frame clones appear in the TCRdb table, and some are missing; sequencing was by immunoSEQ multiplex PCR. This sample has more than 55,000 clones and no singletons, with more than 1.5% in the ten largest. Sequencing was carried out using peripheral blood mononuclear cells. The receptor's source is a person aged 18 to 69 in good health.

This CDR3 reads CSVEVGGSNQPQHF. CDR3 DNA (partial): TGCAGCGTTGAAGTGGGGGGTAGCAATCAGCCC. This chain links TRBV29-1 with TRBJ1-5, with a weak D call TRBD1 (5 bases). The read comes to an end 3 residues before the CDR3 does, leaving the germline J gene to fill in the end. The germline gives CDR1 SQVTM, CDR2 ANQGSEA. V lost 1 base to trimming and J lost 0 bases, with 7 bases between them. The CDR3 is made up of 14 amino acids.